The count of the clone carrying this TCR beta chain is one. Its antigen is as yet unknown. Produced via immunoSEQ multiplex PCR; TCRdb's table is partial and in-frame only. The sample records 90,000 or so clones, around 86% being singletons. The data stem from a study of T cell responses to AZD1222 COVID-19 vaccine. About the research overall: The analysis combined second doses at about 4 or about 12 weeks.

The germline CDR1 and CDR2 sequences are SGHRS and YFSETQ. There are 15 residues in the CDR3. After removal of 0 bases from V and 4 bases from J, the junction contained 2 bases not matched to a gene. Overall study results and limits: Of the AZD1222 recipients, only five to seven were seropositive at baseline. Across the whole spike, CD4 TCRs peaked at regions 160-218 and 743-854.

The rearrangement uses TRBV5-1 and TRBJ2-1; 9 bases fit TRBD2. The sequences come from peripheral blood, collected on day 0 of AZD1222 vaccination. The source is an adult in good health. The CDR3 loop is CASSLGSGGYNEQFF. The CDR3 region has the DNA TGCGCCAGCAGCTTGGGTAGCGGGGGTTACAATGAGCAGTTCTTC.